What follows are 20 T cell receptor beta chains derived from one specimen sequenced in a study of T-cell reconstitution after alpha-beta-depleted transplantation in children. TCRbeta library construction was performed incorporating unique molecular identifiers. TCRdb processed the PCR reads anew with MiXCR; each CDR3 protein has one entry. Altogether hundreds of thousands of distinct CDR3 sequences are present, about an eighth being singletons, with the ten largest covering 0.79%. The input for sequencing was PBMCs, taken before TCRalphabeta/CD19-depleted stem cell transplant. Source of these receptors: a girl under 10 years old with congenital amegakaryocytic thrombocytopenia, due to receive a stem cell transplant.

This clonotype showed up many times. The chain joins TRBV4-2 to TRBJ2-3; 11 nucleotides agree with TRBD2. The germline V gene encodes CDR1 LGHNA and CDR2 YNFKEQ. CDR3 length: 15 residues. V lost 4 bases and J lost 3; bases outside the gene matches: 3. The CDR3 DNA sequence: TGTGCCAGCAGCCGACCTAGCGGGAGGACAGATACGCAGTATTTT. Residues: CASSRPSGRTDTQYF.

This clonotype was seen at least ten times. The chain links TRBV2 to TRBJ2-1; perhaps D is TRBD1 or TRBD2 (5 bases each). The CDR3 has 15 amino acids. CDR1 and CDR2 (germline): SNHLY, FYNNEI. V lost 6 bases and J 2 bases, leaving 14 bases between the germline ends. CDR3 coding DNA: TGTGCCAGCAGGAGACTTTGGGGGACCTACAATGAGCAGTTCTTC. This codes for CASRRLWGTYNEQFF.

This clonotype showed up just a few times. The rearrangement links TRBV5-1 to TRBJ2-7, with 12 positions matching TRBD2. Germline CDR1 and CDR2: SGHRS and YFSETQ. V trimming: 0 bases; J trimming: 2 bases; junction bases outside the gene matches: 6. This CDR3 contains 17 residues. The CDR3 spells CASSLAPGLAGPYEQYF. The CDR3 DNA reads TGCGCCAGCAGCTTGGCCCCTGGACTAGCGGGGCCCTACGAGCAGTACTTC.

The V call is TRBV20-1, the J call TRBJ2-2; 16 nucleotides agree with TRBD2. Germline assignment: CDR1 DFQATT and CDR2 SNEGSKA (reference sequence). The trim removed 6 bases at V and 5 bases at J, leaving 12 bases unmatched. The CDR3 extends over 18 amino acids. The CDR3 nucleotides read TGCAGTGCGACTCCCGGGACTAGCGGGAGGGGTGGGACCGGGGAGCTGTTTTTT. It translates to CSATPGTSGRGGTGELFF.

V and J are TRBV5-1 and TRBJ2-1, with 8 positions matching TRBD2. CDR1 is SGHRS, CDR2 YFSETQ, per germline. V gave up 5 bases and J gave up 7 bases; unmatched junction bases: 17. The CDR3 covers 17 residues. CDR3 sequence (DNA): TGCGCCAGCAGGCTCCGGGTCAGTGCGGGACTAGAAAATGAGCAGTTCTTC. Protein sequence: CASRLRVSAGLENEQFF. The variable domain in full, with the rest retrieved from reference TRBV5-1 and TRBJ2-1, is KAGVTQTPRYLIKTRGQQVTLSCSPISGHRSVSWYQQTPGQGLQFLFEYFSETQRNKGNFPGRFSGRQFSNSRSEMNVSTLELGDSALYLCASRLRVSAGLENEQFFGPGTRLTVL.

This clonotype was detected ten times or more. The genes are TRBV5-1 and TRBJ2-1; 7 bases line up with TRBD2. There are 13 residues in the CDR3. J lost 8 bases, V lost 0 bases, and 2 bases had no gene match. Germline assignment: CDR1 SGHRS and CDR2 YFSETQ. The CDR3 region has the DNA TGCGCCAGCAGCTTGGGTACTAGCGATGAGCAGTTCTTC. Translating it yields CASSLGTSDEQFF.

Ten or more counts support this clonotype. This chain uses TRBV20-1 with TRBJ1-4; the D gene is possibly TRBD1 (6 bases). This CDR3 contains 16 residues. V was pared by 0 bases and J by 0 bases, with 11 bases between. Germline-derived CDR1 and CDR2 are DFQATT and SNEGSKA (reference sequence). The CDR3 loop reads CSARDWRTATNEKLFF. The CDR3, as DNA: TGCAGTGCTAGAGATTGGAGGACAGCAACTAATGAAAAACTGTTTTTT.

The gene calls are TRBV4-1 and TRBJ1-2; 7 nucleotides align to TRBD1. V lost 2 bases and J lost 3; bases outside the gene matches: 3. The germline gives CDR1 MGHRA, CDR2 YSYEKL. The length of the CDR3 is 14 residues. This chain's CDR3 is CASSQIGTDYGYTF. The CDR3 nucleotides are TGCGCCAGCAGCCAAATCGGGACAGACTATGGCTACACCTTC.

Ten or more counts support this clonotype. This chain links TRBV5-1 with TRBJ2-3; D might be TRBD2 (5 bases). CDR1 SGHRS and CDR2 YFSETQ come from the germline V gene. Between the trimmed V and J ends, which lost 6 bases and 5 bases, there was a span of 7 bases. The CDR3 is made up of 11 amino acids. The CDR3 spells CASTRGDTQYF. In DNA, the CDR3 is TGCGCCAGCACCCGGGGAGATACGCAGTATTTT.

This clonotype was counted many times. The V and J genes are TRBV11-2 and TRBJ2-2, with 7 bases lining up with TRBD2. This CDR3 has 16 amino acids. Unmatched junction bases numbered 4, after V lost 3 bases and J lost 0 bases. Germline V gene data show CDR1 as SGHAT and CDR2 as FQNNGV. The CDR3 protein is CASSFLAGTNTGELFF. As DNA, the CDR3 is TGTGCCAGCAGCTTCTTAGCGGGCACGAACACCGGGGAGCTGTTTTTT.

This clonotype turned up a few times. This chain joins TRBV7-9 and TRBJ2-1; 12 nucleotides align to TRBD2. Trimming cost V 4 bases and J 7 bases; bases outside gene matches: 8. Germline V gene sequence: CDR1 SEHNR, CDR2 FQNEAQ (reference sequence). CDR3 length: 16 amino acids. CDR3 coding DNA: TGTGCCAGCAGCTCCCGACTAGCGGGAGACCCGAATGAGCAGTTCTTC. Translation: CASSSRLAGDPNEQFF.

This sequence joins TRBV13 and TRBJ2-3, with D possibly TRBD1 on 7 matching bases. V shed 5 bases and J shed 6 bases, with 18 bases lying between them. CDR1 PRHDT and CDR2 FYEKMQ come from the germline V gene (reference sequence). CDR3 length equals 15 residues. The CDR3 bases are TGTGCCAGCAGCCGACGACAGGGAGGAGGCGATACGCAGTATTTT. The encoded protein is CASSRRQGGGDTQYF.

The chain couples TRBV20-1 to TRBJ2-1; TRBD1 is a possible D gene (6 bases). The CDR3 is made up of 11 amino acids. Trimming took 0 bases from V and 15 from J, leaving 12 bases between them. Germline CDR1 reads DFQATT; CDR2 reads SNEGSKA (reference sequence). This CDR3 is CSAREYRVVFF. CDR3 in DNA: TGCAGTGCTAGAGAATACAGGGTGGTGTTCTTC.

This clonotype was seen many times. V usage is TRBV5-1 and J usage is TRBJ1-1; possibly TRBD1 for D (5 bases). Germline CDR1 and CDR2: SGHRS and YFSETQ. The CDR3 is 14 residues long. The ends were cut back, 5 bases at V and 7 bases at J, with 18 bases in the middle. The CDR3 region is CASSLLGGRNEAFF. CDR3 bases: TGCGCCAGCAGTCTTTTGGGGGGGAGAAATGAAGCTTTCTTT.

This clonotype was found many times. V usage is TRBV6-2 or TRBV6-3 and J usage is TRBJ1-5, with D unresolved. Germline-derived CDR1 and CDR2 are MNHEY and SVGEGT. This CDR3 comprises 13 residues. Trimming stripped 6 bases from V and 6 bases from J, with 12 bases between. The CDR3 spells CASRNGGIQPQHF. CDR3 sequence (DNA): TGTGCCAGCAGGAACGGTGGCATTCAGCCCCAGCATTTT.

On this clonotype: A read error may explain this, as a much larger clone is one base away. The chain uses TRBV4-1 and TRBJ1-1, with D unclear. CDR1 is MGHRA, CDR2 YSYEKL, per germline. The CDR3 is 15 residues long. This chain's CDR3 is CTSSQEDRANTEAFF. In DNA, the CDR3 is TGCACCAGCAGCCAAGAGGACCGGGCGAACACTGAAGCTTTCTTT.

This chain uses TRBV7-2 with TRBJ1-2; 7 bases fit TRBD1. The CDR3 is made up of 17 amino acids. The germline V gene has CDR1 SGHTA and CDR2 FQGNSA. V shed 3 bases, J shed 2 bases, and the junction held 12 bases outside the gene matches. CDR3 in amino acids: CASSFNSGQEANYGYTF. The CDR3, as DNA: TGTGCCAGCAGCTTCAATAGTGGACAGGAAGCCAACTATGGCTACACCTTC.

This clonotype was seen ten or more times. V is TRBV10-3 and J is TRBJ2-3; 7 nucleotides line up with TRBD2. Germline loops: CDR1 ENHRY, CDR2 SYGVKD. Germline trimming cut 3 bases from V and 2 bases from J; bases unmatched to any gene: 14. This CDR3 is 18 amino acids long. DNA for the CDR3: TGTGCCATCAGTGAATCGACACCTAGCGGCTATTACACAGATACGCAGTATTTT. It codes for CAISESTPSGYYTDTQYF.

This clonotype was recorded many times. The rearrangement joins TRBV5-1 to TRBJ1-2, with D maybe TRBD1 (5 bases). The CDR3 spans 17 residues. Germline V gene data show CDR1 as SGHRS and CDR2 as YFSETQ. V dropped 0 bases and J dropped 5 bases, with 20 bases sitting between them. The CDR3 nucleotides read TGCGCCAGCAGCTTGGATCCGTCGGGGGGTCTTGGGTATGGCTACACCTTC. This translates into CASSLDPSGGLGYGYTF.

This clonotype has only a few counts. V usage is TRBV5-1 and J usage is TRBJ2-5; D might be TRBD1 or TRBD2, each matching 5 bases. Germline V gives CDR1 SGHRS, CDR2 YFSETQ. Trimming stripped 5 bases from V and 5 bases from J, with 13 bases between. This CDR3 has 13 residues. CDR3 amino acids: CASSRGVGETQYF. As DNA, the CDR3 is TGCGCCAGCAGTCGAGGGGTGGGGGAGACCCAGTACTTC.